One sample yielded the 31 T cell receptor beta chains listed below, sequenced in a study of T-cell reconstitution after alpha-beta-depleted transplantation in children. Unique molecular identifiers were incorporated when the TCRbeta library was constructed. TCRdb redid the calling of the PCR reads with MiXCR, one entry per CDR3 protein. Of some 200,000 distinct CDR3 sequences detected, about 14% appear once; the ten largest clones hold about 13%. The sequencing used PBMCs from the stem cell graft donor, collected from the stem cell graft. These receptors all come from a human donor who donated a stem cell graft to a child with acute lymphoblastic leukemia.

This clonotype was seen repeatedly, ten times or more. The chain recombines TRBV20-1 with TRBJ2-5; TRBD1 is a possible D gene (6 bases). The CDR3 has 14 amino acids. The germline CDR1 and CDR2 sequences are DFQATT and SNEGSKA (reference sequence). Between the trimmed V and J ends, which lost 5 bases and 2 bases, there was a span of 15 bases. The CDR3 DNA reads TGCAGTGCTTCCACAGGGATGGAGCAAGAGACCCAGTACTTC. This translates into CSASTGMEQETQYF.

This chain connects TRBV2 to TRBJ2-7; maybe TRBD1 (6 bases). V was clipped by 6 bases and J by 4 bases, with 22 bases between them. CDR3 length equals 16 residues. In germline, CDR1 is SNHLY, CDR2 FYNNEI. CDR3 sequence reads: CASRAQGSSASYEQYF. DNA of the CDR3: TGTGCCAGCAGAGCACAGGGTTCTTCGGCCAGTTACGAGCAGTACTTC.

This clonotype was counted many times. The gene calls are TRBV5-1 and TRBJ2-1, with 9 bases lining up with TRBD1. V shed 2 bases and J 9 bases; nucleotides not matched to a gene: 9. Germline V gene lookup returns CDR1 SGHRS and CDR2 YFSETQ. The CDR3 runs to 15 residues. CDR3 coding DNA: TGCGCCAGCAGCTTACAAGGACAGGGGCAGGGTGAGCAGTTCTTC. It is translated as CASSLQGQGQGEQFF.

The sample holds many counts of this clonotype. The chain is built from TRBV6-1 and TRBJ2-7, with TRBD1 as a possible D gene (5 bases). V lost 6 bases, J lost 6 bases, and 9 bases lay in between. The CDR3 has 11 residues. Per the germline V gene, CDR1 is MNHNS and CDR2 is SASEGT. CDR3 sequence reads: CASRAGSEQYF. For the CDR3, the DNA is TGTGCCAGCAGGGCAGGGTCCGAGCAGTACTTC.

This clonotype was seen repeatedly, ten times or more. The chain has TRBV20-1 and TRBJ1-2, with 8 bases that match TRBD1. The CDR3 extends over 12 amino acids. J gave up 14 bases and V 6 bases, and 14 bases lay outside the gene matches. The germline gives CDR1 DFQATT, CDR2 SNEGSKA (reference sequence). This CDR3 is CSAAGQGGSPTF. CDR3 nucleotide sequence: TGCAGTGCGGCCGGACAGGGAGGGAGTCCGACCTTC.

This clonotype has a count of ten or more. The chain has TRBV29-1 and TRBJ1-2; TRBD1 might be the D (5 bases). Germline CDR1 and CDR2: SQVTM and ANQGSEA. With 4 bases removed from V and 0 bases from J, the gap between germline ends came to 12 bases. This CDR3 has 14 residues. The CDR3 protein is CSVVVSRANYGYTF. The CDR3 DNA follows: TGCAGCGTTGTGGTGTCCAGGGCTAACTATGGCTACACCTTC.

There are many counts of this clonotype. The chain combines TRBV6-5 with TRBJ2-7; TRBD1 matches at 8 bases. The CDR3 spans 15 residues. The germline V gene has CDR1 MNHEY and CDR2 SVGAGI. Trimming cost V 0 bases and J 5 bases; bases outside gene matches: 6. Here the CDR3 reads CASSYSDRGGNEQYF. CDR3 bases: TGTGCCAGCAGTTACTCCGACAGGGGCGGAAACGAGCAGTACTTC.

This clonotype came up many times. The CDR3 sequence is CASTRSGDYEETQYF. CDR3 bases: TGTGCCAGCACCCGGTCTGGAGACTACGAAGAGACCCAGTACTTC. The chain employs TRBV11-2 and TRBJ2-5, with D perhaps matching TRBD2 (5 bases). Per germline, CDR1 SGHAT and CDR2 FQNNGV. The ends were cut back, 7 bases at V and 3 bases at J, with 18 bases in the middle. The CDR3 totals 15 residues. Combining the CDR3 with reference TRBV11-2 and TRBJ2-5 gives the whole variable domain EAGVAQSPRYKIIEKRQSVAFWCNPISGHATLYWYQQILGQGPKLLIQFQNNGVVDDSQLPKDRFSAERLKGVDSTLKIQPAKLEDSAVYLCASTRSGDYEETQYFGPGTRLLVL.

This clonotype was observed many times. CDR3 sequence reads: CASSLPDRNSPLHF. Written as DNA, the CDR3 is TGCGCCAGCAGCTTGCCGGACAGGAATTCACCCCTCCACTTT. This chain connects TRBV5-1 to TRBJ1-6; 7 nucleotides agree with TRBD1. The ends lost 1 base at V and 7 bases at J; junction bases unmatched: 2. CDR3 length equals 14 residues. CDR1 SGHRS and CDR2 YFSETQ come from the germline V gene.

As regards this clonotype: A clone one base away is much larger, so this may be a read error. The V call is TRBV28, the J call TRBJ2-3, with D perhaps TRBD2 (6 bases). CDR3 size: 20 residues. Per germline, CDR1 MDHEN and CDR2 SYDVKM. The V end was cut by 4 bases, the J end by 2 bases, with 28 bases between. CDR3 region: CASSSYWLVEGLVTTDTQYF. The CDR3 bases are TGTGCCAGCAGTTCCTATTGGCTCGTGGAGGGACTGGTCACCACAGATACGCAGTATTTT.

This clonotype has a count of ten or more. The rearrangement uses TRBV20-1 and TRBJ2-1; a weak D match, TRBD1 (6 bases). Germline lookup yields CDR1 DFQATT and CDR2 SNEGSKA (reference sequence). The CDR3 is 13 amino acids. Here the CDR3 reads CGTPRQGNNEQFF. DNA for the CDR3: TGCGGGACCCCTAGGCAGGGGAACAATGAGCAGTTCTTC.

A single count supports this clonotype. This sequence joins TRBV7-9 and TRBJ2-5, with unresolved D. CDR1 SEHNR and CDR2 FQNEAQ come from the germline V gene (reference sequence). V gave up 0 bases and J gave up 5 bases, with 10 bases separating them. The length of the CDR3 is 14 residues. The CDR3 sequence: CASSLALNVETQYF. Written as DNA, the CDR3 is TGTGCCAGCAGCTTAGCGCTAAATGTGGAGACCCAGTACTTC.

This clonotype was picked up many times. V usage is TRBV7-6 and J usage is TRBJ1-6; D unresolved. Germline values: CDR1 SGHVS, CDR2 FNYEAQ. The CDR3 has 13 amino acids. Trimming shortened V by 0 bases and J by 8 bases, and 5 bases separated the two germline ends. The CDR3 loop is CASSLASHSPLHF. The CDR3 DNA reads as TGTGCCAGCAGCTTAGCAAGCCATTCACCCCTCCACTTT.

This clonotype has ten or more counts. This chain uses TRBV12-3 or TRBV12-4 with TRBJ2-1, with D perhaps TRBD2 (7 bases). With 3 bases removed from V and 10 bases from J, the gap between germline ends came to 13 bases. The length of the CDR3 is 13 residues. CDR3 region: CASSLGGQGEQFF. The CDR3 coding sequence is TGTGCCAGCAGTTTGGGGGGGCAGGGGGAGCAGTTCTTC.

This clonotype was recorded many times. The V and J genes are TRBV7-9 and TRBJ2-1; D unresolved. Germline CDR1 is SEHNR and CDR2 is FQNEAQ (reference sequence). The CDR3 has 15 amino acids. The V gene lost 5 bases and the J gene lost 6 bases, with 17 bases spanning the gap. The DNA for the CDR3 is TGTGCCAGCAGCCCGAAGGGCTCTTTCGGCAATGAGCAGTTCTTC. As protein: CASSPKGSFGNEQFF.

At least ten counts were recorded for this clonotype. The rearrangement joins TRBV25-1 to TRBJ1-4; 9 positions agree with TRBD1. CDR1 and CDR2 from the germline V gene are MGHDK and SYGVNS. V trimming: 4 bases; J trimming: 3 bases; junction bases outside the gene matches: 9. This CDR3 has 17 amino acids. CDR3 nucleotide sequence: TGTGCCAGCAGTGGACCCGGGACAGGGCCCTCTAATGAAAAACTGTTTTTT. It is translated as CASSGPGTGPSNEKLFF. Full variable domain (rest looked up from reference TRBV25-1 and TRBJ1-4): EADIYQTPRYLVIGTGKKITLECSQTMGHDKMYWYQQDPGMELHLIHYSYGVNSTEKGDLSSESTVSRIRTEHFPLTLESARPSHTSQYLCASSGPGTGPSNEKLFFGSGTQLSVL.

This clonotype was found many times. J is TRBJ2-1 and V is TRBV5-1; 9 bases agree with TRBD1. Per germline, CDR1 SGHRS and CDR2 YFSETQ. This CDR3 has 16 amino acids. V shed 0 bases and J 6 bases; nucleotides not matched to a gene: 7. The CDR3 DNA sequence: TGCGCCAGCAGCTTGGTCCAGGACAGGGGTGGCAATGAGCAGTTCTTC. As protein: CASSLVQDRGGNEQFF.

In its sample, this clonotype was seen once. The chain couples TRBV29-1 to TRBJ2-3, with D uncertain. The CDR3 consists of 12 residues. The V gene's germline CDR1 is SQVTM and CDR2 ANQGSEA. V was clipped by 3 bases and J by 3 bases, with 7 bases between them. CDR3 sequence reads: CSVDEQTDTQYF. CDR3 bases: TGCAGCGTTGACGAACAAACAGATACGCAGTATTTT.

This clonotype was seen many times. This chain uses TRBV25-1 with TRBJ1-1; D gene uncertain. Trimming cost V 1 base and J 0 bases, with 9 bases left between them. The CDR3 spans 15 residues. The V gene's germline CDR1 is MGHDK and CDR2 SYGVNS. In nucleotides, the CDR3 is TGTGCCAGCAGTGAATTTAACAGTATGAACACTGAAGCTTTCTTT. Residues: CASSEFNSMNTEAFF.

CDR3 in amino acids: CASSRSGLAGAGNEQFF. The DNA for the CDR3 is TGTGCCAGCAGTCGCTCGGGACTAGCGGGGGCGGGGAATGAGCAGTTCTTC. This chain links TRBV12-3 or TRBV12-4 with TRBJ2-1; 14 bases are shared with TRBD2. This CDR3 is built from 17 residues. J was trimmed by 7 bases and V by 5 bases; bases with no gene match: 10.

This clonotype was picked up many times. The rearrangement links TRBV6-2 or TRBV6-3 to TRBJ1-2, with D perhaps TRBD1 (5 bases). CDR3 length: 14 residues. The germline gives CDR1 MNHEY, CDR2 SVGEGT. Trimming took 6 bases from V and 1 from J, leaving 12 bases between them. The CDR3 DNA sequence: TGTGCCAGCAGCGCGGCGGGGGGTAACTATGGCTACACCTTC. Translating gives CASSAAGGNYGYTF.

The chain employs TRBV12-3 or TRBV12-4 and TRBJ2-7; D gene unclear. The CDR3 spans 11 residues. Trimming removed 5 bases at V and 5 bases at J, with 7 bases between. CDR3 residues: CASSAVDEQYF. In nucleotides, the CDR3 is TGTGCCAGCAGTGCAGTCGACGAGCAGTACTTC.

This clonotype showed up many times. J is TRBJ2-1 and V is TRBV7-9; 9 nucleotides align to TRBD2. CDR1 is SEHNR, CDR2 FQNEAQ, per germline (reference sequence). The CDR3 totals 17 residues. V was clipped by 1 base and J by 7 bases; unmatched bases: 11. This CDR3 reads CASSLGGTSGRRNEQFF. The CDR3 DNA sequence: TGTGCCAGCAGCTTAGGGGGAACGAGCGGGAGGAGGAATGAGCAGTTCTTC.

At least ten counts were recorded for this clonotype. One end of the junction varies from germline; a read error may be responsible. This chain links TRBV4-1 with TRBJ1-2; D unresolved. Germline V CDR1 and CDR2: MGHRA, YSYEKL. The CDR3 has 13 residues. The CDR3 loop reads CASSQVRWAVSSF. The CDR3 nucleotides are TGCGCCAGCAGCCAAGTTAGGTGGGCGGTCTCATCCTTC.

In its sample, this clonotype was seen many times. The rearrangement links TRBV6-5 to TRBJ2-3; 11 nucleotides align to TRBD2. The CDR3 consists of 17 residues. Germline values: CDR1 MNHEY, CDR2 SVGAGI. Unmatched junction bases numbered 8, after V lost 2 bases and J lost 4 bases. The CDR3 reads CASSYGAGTSGSDTQYF. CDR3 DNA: TGTGCCAGCAGTTACGGTGCCGGGACTAGCGGCTCAGATACGCAGTATTTT.

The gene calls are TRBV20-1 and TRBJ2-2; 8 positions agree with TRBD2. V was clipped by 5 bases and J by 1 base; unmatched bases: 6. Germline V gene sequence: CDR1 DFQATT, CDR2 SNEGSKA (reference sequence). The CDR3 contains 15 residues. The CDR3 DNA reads TGCAGTGCTCCCTTGGCGGGAGGGAACACCGGGGAGCTGTTTTTT. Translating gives CSAPLAGGNTGELFF.

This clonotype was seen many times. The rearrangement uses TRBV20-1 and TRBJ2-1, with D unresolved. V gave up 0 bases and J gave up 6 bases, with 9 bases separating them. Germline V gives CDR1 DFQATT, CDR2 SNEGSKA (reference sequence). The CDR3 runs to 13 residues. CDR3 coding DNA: TGCAGTGCTAGAGATCAATTCCCCAATGAGCAGTTCTTC. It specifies CSARDQFPNEQFF.

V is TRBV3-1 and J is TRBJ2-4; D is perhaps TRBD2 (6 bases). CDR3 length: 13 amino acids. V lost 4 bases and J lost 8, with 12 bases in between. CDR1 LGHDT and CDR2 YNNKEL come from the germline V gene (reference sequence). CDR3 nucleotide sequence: TGTGCCAGCAGCCGCGGAGGGATCGACATTCAGTACTTC. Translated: CASSRGGIDIQYF.

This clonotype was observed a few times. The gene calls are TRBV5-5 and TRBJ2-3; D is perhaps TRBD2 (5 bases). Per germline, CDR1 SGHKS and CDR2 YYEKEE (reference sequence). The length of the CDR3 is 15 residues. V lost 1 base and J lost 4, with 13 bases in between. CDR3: CASSLMAAAPDTQYF. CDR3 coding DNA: TGTGCCAGCAGCTTGATGGCAGCGGCCCCAGATACGCAGTATTTT.

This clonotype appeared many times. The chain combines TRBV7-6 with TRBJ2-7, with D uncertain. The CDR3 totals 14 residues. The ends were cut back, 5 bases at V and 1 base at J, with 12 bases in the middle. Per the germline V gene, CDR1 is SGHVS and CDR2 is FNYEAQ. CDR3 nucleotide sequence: TGTGCCAGCAGCCCTAGGGCGCGGTCCTACGAGCAGTACTTC. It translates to CASSPRARSYEQYF.

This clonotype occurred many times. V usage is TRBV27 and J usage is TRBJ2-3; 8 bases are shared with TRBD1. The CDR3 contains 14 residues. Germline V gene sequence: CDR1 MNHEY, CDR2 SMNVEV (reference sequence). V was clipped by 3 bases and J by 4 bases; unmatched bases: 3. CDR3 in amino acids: CASSFDRGADTQYF. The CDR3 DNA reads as TGTGCCAGCAGTTTCGACAGGGGAGCAGATACGCAGTATTTT.